This TCR beta chain stems from a study of TIL therapy for anti-PD-1-resistant metastatic lung cancer. Time point meaning: pre-treatment sample, taken before nivolumab and TIL therapy. This was the immunoSEQ v3 assay. Using immunoSEQ multiplex PCR, the repertoire was profiled, and TCRdb retains in-frame clones only, with some absent. The sample has tens of thousands of clones; around 87% are singletons. The source was blood, collected at baseline. This sequence was found in a person aged 25 to 80 with non-small cell lung cancer.

CDR3 DNA: TGCGCCAGCAGCAGCCGGACAGCTAACACCGGGGAGCTGTTTTTT. Protein product: CASSSRTANTGELFF. The gene calls are TRBV5-1 and TRBJ2-2; D might be TRBD1 (6 bases). Germline loops: CDR1 SGHRS, CDR2 YFSETQ. This CDR3 is 15 amino acids long. V gave up 4 bases and J gave up 2 bases, with 12 bases separating them.